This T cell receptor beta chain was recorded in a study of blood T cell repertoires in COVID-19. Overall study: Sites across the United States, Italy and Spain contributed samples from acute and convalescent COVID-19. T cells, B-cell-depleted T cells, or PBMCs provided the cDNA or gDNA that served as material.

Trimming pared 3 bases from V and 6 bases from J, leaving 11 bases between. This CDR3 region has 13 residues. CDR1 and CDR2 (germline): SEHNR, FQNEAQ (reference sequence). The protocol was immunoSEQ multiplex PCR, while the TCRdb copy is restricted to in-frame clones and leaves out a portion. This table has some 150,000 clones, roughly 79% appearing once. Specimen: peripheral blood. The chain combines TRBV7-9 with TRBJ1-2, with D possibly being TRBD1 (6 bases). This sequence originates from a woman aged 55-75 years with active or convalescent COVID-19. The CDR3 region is CASSFEGDNGYTF. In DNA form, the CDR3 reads TGTGCCAGCAGCTTCGAGGGGGATAATGGCTACACCTTC. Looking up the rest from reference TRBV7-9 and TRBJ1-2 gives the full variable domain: DTGVSQNPRHKITKRGQNVTFRCDPISEHNRLYWYRQTLGQGPEFLTYFQNEAQLEKSRLLSDRFSAERPKGSFSTLEIQRTEQGDSAMYLCASSFEGDNGYTFGSGTRLTVV.